This record concerns one TCR beta chain sequence. Profiling relied on immunoSEQ multiplex PCR, and the TCRdb table lists in-frame clones only, not all of them. The table has fewer than 700,000 clones, around 87% seen once. These data come from a study of shared T cell receptors in the human thymus. The CDR3 totals 18 residues. Separately, the same data were catalogued under a study of human thymus T cells.

This rearrangement joins TRBV21-1 to TRBJ1-5; the table's D call of TRBD1 was not tested on the DNA. TRBV21-1 has pseudogene status. This sequence was found in a boy under two years old with a congenital heart defect. Sequenced: thymocytes. This CDR3 is CASISSGDSFTSNQPQHF. CDR3 nucleotides: TGTGCCAGCATCTCCTCGGGGGACAGCTTTACTAGCAATCAGCCCCAGCATTTT.